These 2 T cell receptor beta chains were all obtained from the same sample, sequenced in a study of blood T cell repertoires in COVID-19. Some clones are missing from TCRdb's copy, which holds only in-frame ones; the method was immunoSEQ multiplex PCR. The table has approximately 140,000 clones, under 90% seen once. The sample taken for sequencing was peripheral blood. The receptors shown here come from a human donor in a cohort sampled during active COVID-19.

This clone was seen a single time. The genes are TRBV7-6 and TRBJ2-1; 9 nucleotides align to TRBD1. Trimming took 1 base from V and 5 from J; bases not matched to a gene: 3. CDR3 length equals 15 residues. In germline, CDR1 is SGHVS, CDR2 FNYEAQ. CDR3 protein: CASSLEGTGNNEQFF. As DNA, the CDR3 is TGTGCCAGCAGCTTAGAAGGGACAGGGAACAATGAGCAGTTCTTC.

In its sample, this clone was seen a few times. The genes are TRBV5-1 and TRBJ2-3, with 7 bases identical to TRBD1. V lost 6 bases and J lost 2; bases outside the gene matches: 6. The CDR3 is made up of 14 amino acids. Looked up from germline, CDR1 is SGHRS and CDR2 is YFSETQ. The CDR3 protein is CASNRDSHTDTQYF. The CDR3 bases are TGCGCCAGCAATCGGGACAGTCACACAGATACGCAGTATTTT.